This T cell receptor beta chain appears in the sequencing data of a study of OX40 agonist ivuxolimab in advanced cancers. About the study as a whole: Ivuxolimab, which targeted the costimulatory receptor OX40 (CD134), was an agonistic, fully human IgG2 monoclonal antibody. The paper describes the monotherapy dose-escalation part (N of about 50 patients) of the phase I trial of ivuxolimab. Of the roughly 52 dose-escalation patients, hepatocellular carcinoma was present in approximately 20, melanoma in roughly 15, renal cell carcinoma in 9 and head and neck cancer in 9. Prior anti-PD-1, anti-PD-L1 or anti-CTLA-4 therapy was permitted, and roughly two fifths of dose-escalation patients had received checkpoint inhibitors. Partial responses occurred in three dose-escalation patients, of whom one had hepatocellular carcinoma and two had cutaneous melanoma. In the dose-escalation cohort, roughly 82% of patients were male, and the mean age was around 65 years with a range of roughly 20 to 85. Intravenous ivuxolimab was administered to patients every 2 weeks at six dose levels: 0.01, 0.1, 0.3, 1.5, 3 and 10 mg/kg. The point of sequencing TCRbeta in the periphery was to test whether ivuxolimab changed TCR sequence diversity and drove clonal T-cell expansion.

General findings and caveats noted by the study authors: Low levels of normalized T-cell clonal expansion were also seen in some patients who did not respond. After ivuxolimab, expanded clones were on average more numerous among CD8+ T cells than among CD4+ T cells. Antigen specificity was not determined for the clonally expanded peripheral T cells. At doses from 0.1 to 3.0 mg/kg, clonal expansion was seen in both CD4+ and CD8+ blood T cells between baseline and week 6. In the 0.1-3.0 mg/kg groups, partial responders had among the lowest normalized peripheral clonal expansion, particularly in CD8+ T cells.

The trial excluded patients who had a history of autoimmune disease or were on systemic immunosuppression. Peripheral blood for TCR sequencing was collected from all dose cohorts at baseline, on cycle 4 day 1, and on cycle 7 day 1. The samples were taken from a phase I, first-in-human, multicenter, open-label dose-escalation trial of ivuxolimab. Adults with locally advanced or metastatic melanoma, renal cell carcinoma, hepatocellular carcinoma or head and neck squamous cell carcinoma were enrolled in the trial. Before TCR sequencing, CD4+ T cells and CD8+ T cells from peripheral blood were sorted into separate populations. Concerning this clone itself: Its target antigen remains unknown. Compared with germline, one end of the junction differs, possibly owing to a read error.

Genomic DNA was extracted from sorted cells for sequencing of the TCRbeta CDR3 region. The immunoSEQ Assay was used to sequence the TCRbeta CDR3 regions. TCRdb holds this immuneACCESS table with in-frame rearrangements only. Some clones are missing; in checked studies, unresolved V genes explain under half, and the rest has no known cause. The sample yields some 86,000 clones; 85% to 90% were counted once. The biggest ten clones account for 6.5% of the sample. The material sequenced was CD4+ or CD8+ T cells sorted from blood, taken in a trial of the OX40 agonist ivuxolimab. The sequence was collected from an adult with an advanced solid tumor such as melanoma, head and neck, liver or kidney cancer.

The DNA sequence is TGTGCCAGCAGTCCGACTAGCGGATCTACCCAATACTTC. The translation is CASSPTSGSTQYF. Recombination linked TRBV27 to TRBJ2-5, and 9 junctional nucleotides match TRBD2. Counted from cysteine to phenylalanine, this CDR3 has 13 amino acids. The only DNA kept is the CDR3, 39 bases in frame from the first base. The germline V gene (reference sequence) supplies CDR1 MNHEY and CDR2 SMNVEV.